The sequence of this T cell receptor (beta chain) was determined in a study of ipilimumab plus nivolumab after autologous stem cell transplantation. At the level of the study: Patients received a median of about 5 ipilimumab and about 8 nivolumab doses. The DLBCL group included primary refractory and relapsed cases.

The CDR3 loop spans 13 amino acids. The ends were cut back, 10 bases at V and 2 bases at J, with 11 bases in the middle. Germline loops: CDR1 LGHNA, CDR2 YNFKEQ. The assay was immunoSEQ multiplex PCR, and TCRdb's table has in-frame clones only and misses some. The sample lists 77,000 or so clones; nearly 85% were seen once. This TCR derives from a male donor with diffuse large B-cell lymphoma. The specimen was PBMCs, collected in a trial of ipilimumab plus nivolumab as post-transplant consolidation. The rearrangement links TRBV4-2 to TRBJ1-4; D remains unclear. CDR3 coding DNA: TGTGCCACGCGCCCGGGTACTAATGAAAAACTGTTTTTT. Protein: CATRPGTNEKLFF.